Below, 13 T cell receptor beta chains from the same sample are listed, as sequenced in a study of T cells in localized non-small cell lung cancer (dated by TCRdb to about 2020). Library preparation used the immunoSEQ multiplex PCR assay. TCRdb took this table from immuneACCESS and kept in-frame rearrangements with V and J called. Such tables lack part of the clones; where checked against another copy, unresolved V genes explain under half of the gap, and the rest is unexplained. The sample table shows 14,000 or so clones, and 89% are seen once. The ten largest clonotypes hold 2.5% to 3% of the sample. The sequencing used peripheral blood mononuclear cells, collected before any cancer treatment. These receptors were taken from a man aged 35-75 years with stage III lung adenocarcinoma.

The chain has TRBV7-3 and TRBJ1-1; the D gene is possibly TRBD1 (5 bases). The CDR3 consists of 13 residues. Trimming pared 3 bases from V and 2 bases from J, leaving 7 bases between. CDR1 is SGHTA, CDR2 FQGTGA, per germline. The CDR3 sequence: CASSFRANTEAFF. The CDR3 DNA sequence: TGTGCCAGCAGCTTCAGGGCTAACACTGAAGCTTTCTTT.

The chain links TRBV27 to TRBJ2-5; maybe TRBD1 (6 bases). This CDR3 has 12 residues. CDR1 and CDR2 from the germline V gene are MNHEY and SMNVEV (reference sequence). The germline V and J ends were trimmed by 10 bases and 2 bases, with 11 bases remaining between them. CDR3 nucleotide sequence: TGTGCCACGGGACACCGTCAAGAGACCCAGTACTTC. Translating gives CATGHRQETQYF.

The chain is built from TRBV7-9 and TRBJ1-1; no clear D gene. CDR1 is SEHNR, CDR2 FQNEAQ, per germline (reference sequence). CDR3 length equals 16 residues. The V end lost 5 bases, the J end lost 1 base, and 17 bases lay between the germline ends. CDR3 region: CASSPTPDLPNTEAFF. The CDR3 DNA reads TGTGCCAGCAGCCCTACCCCGGACCTTCCGAACACTGAAGCTTTCTTT.

This rearrangement joins TRBV2 to TRBJ1-5; D not certain. CDR3 length: 13 amino acids. The V end lost 6 bases, the J end lost 4 bases, and 10 bases lay between the germline ends. Per germline, CDR1 SNHLY and CDR2 FYNNEI. CDR3 in DNA: TGTGCCAGCAGGCGAGGGCTTAATCAGCCCCAGCATTTT. It specifies CASRRGLNQPQHF.

The gene calls are TRBV28 and TRBJ2-5; TRBD1 agrees at 7 bases. Per the germline V gene, CDR1 is MDHEN and CDR2 is SYDVKM. With 5 bases clipped from V and 5 bases from J, the junction kept 11 bases outside the gene matches. This CDR3 is 15 amino acids long. The CDR3 spells CASSPGTVAGETQYF. CDR3 sequence (DNA): TGTGCCAGCAGTCCCGGGACAGTAGCAGGGGAGACCCAGTACTTC.

The CDR3 spells CASSSEDRGFYEQYF. In DNA form, the CDR3 reads TGTGCCAGCAGCTCAGAGGACAGGGGTTTTTACGAGCAGTACTTC. The V call is TRBV5-6, the J call TRBJ2-7; 9 bases are shared with TRBD1. Germline V lookup: CDR1 SGHDT, CDR2 YYEEEE. The trim removed 3 bases at V and 4 bases at J, leaving 8 bases unmatched. The CDR3 extends over 15 amino acids. The variable domain in full, with the rest retrieved from reference TRBV5-6 and TRBJ2-7, is DAGVTQSPTHLIKTRGQQVTLRCSPKSGHDTVSWYQQALGQGPQFIFQYYEEEERQRGNFPDRFSGHQFPNYSSELNVNALLLGDSALYLCASSSEDRGFYEQYFGPGTRLTVT.

This clone has just a few counts. The chain links TRBV7-2 to TRBJ2-1, with 7 nucleotides matching TRBD2. The trim removed 5 bases at V and 9 bases at J, leaving 13 bases unmatched. The CDR3 length is 15 residues. Looked up from germline, CDR1 is SGHTA and CDR2 is FQGNSA. For the CDR3, the DNA is TGTGCCAGCAGCCTAACTAGCGACCTCGGCAGTGAGCAGTTCTTC. This codes for CASSLTSDLGSEQFF.

The chain carries TRBV5-1 and TRBJ1-2; no clear D gene. Trimming cost V 0 bases and J 8 bases, with 14 bases left between them. The germline V gene encodes CDR1 SGHRS and CDR2 YFSETQ. The CDR3 extends over 14 amino acids. The DNA of the CDR3 is TGCGCCAGCAGCTTGGGACTATCGGCGAGGGGCTACACCTTC. It yields the protein CASSLGLSARGYTF.

The rearrangement joins TRBV28 to TRBJ2-2; 7 bases are a match to TRBD1. V lost 2 bases to trimming and J lost 0 bases; unmatched junction nucleotides: 6. From germline, CDR1 is MDHEN and CDR2 SYDVKM. The CDR3 consists of 17 residues. The CDR3, as DNA: TGTGCCAGCAGTTTACTCCCGGGACAGCCGAACACCGGGGAGCTGTTTTTT. This gives the protein CASSLLPGQPNTGELFF. Drawing the rest from reference TRBV28 and TRBJ2-2, the complete variable domain is DVKVTQSSRYLVKRTGEKVFLECVQDMDHENMFWYRQDPGLGLRLIYFSYDVKMKEKGDIPEGYSVSREKKERFSLILESASTNQTSMYLCASSLLPGQPNTGELFFGEGSRLTVL.

The J gene is TRBJ1-4, the V gene TRBV2; tentative D call: TRBD1 (6 bases). The CDR3 totals 15 residues. Trimming took off 4 bases at V and 4 bases at J, with 13 bases between the two ends. CDR1 is SNHLY and CDR2 is FYNNEI in the germline V gene. CDR3 sequence: CASSGSDRHNEKLFF. The CDR3 DNA reads as TGTGCCAGCAGTGGCTCTGACAGGCATAATGAAAAACTGTTTTTT.

V gene TRBV27 combines with J gene TRBJ2-7; D not certain. CDR3 length: 15 amino acids. Germline assignment: CDR1 MNHEY and CDR2 SMNVEV (reference sequence). V lost 6 bases and J 3 bases, leaving 18 bases between the germline ends. Here the CDR3 reads CASSSPAPKFYEQYF. Written as DNA, the CDR3 is TGTGCCAGCAGCTCTCCGGCTCCCAAATTCTACGAGCAGTACTTC.

The J gene is TRBJ1-5, the V gene TRBV7-9, with D perhaps matching TRBD1 (5 bases). The CDR3 totals 13 residues. V lost 10 bases to trimming and J lost 4 bases, with 14 bases between them. Germline values: CDR1 SEHNR, CDR2 FQNEAQ (reference sequence). The CDR3 nucleotides are TGTGCCATCGCGGTAGGGGAGAATCAGCCCCAGCATTTT. Translating gives CAIAVGENQPQHF.

The V and J genes are TRBV13 and TRBJ2-7; 7 bases align to TRBD1. This CDR3 comprises 14 residues. Trimming at V came to 5 bases and at J to 5 bases, leaving 9 bases not matched to a gene. Germline V gives CDR1 PRHDT, CDR2 FYEKMQ (reference sequence). CDR3 in amino acids: CASSPPGGWNEQYF. CDR3 bases: TGTGCCAGCAGCCCCCCAGGGGGTTGGAACGAGCAGTACTTC.